This TCR beta chain is from a study of blood T cells in healthy people across ages. Findings of the study overall: Compared with aged donors, long-lived donors showed fewer expanded clones, suggesting selection. Researchers said unsorted PBMCs prevented a conclusive naive versus antigen-experienced comparison.

Germline values: CDR1 SGHRS, CDR2 YFSETQ. Trimming took 0 bases from V and 7 from J, leaving 17 bases between them. This CDR3 is built from 15 residues. Alongside a J-beta primer mix, a sample-barcoded 5' primer served in a second PCR lasting about 7 to 11 cycles. TCRdb ran MiXCR on the 5' RACE reads and lists one entry per CDR3 protein. The sample records fewer than 2,000,000 distinct CDR3 sequences, 30% to 40% being singletons. Concerning this clonotype: Its antigen is currently unknown.

At least 6 micrograms of total RNA were extracted per sample. The clonotype was recovered from a woman aged 25-40 years in good health. Source material: blood. The chain has TRBV5-1 and TRBJ2-7; D may be TRBD2 (5 bases). DNA of the CDR3: TGCGCCAGCAGCTTGGCCGAAGGAGGCGTCTTTGAGCAGTACTTC. This gives the protein CASSLAEGGVFEQYF. The entire variable domain, with the rest obtained from reference TRBV5-1 and TRBJ2-7, is as follows: KAGVTQTPRYLIKTRGQQVTLSCSPISGHRSVSWYQQTPGQGLQFLFEYFSETQRNKGNFPGRFSGRQFSNSRSEMNVSTLELGDSALYLCASSLAEGGVFEQYFGPGTRLTVT.